This T cell receptor beta chain was obtained from a study of T cells in localized non-small cell lung cancer. The germline V gene has CDR1 SGHRS and CDR2 YFSETQ. The CDR3 is 14 amino acids. V lost 4 bases, J lost 3 bases, and 13 bases lay in between. TCRdb's table, derived via immunoSEQ multiplex PCR, lists solely in-frame clones and lacks some. The sample holds roughly 20,000 clones, about 91% seen once. This specimen consisted of peripheral blood, obtained before any cancer treatment. The sequence was collected from a woman aged 35 to 69 with stage I lung adenocarcinoma. This rearrangement joins TRBV5-1 to TRBJ1-1; D is unclear. Written as DNA, the CDR3 is TGCGCCAGCAGCCGGGATCCCCCGGACACTGAAGCTTTCTTT. This gives the protein CASSRDPPDTEAFF. Looking up the rest from reference TRBV5-1 and TRBJ1-1 gives the full variable domain: KAGVTQTPRYLIKTRGQQVTLSCSPISGHRSVSWYQQTPGQGLQFLFEYFSETQRNKGNFPGRFSGRQFSNSRSEMNVSTLELGDSALYLCASSRDPPDTEAFFGQGTRLTVV.